Sequencing of this TCR beta chain was carried out in a study of prognosis after radiotherapy for stage I lung cancer. Turning to the study itself: Fourteen of the patients presented with newly diagnosed primary stage I lung tumors; several had oligometastatic NSCLC following surgical resection of the primary tumor. Study-wide results and caveats: A difference in TRBV and TRBJ gene usage was reportedly seen between patients with and without metastases.

It was by two-round multiplex PCR that TCR beta CDR3 was amplified from genomic DNA. With primers specific to each TRBV and TRBJ gene, the first-round PCR was performed. Each CDR3 protein is one row after TCRdb ran MiXCR on the multiplex PCR reads. The data show approximately 35,000 distinct CDR3 sequences, less than 40% seen once. Turning to this clonotype: Its antigen is unknown. This likely traces to a read error, being one base from a far larger clone.

Here the sequenced sample was PBMCs, taken before or after stereotactic body radiation therapy (not recorded which). This TCR was recovered from a donor aged 50 or older with non-small cell lung cancer.

The CDR3 DNA sequence: TGTGACAGTAGTATTCGATCACCAGGGGGCGAGCAGTTCTTC. Encoded protein: CDSSIRSPGGEQFF. V is TRBV19 and J is TRBJ2-5; TRBD1 agrees at 8 bases. The J call is doubtful: the DNA matches TRBJ2-1 better. Germline loops: CDR1 LNHDA, CDR2 SQIVND (reference sequence). The CDR3 extends over 14 amino acids.